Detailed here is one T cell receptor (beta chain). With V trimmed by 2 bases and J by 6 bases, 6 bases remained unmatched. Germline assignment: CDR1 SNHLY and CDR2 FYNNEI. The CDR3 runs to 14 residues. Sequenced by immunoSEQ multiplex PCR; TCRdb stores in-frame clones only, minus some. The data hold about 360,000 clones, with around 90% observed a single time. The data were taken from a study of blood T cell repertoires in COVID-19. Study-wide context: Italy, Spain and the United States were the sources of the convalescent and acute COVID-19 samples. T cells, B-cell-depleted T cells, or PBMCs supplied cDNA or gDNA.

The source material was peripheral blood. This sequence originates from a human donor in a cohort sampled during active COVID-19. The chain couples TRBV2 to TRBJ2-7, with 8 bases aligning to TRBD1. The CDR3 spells CASSERTGRGEQYF. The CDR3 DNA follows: TGTGCCAGCAGTGAACGGACAGGGAGAGGCGAGCAGTACTTC.